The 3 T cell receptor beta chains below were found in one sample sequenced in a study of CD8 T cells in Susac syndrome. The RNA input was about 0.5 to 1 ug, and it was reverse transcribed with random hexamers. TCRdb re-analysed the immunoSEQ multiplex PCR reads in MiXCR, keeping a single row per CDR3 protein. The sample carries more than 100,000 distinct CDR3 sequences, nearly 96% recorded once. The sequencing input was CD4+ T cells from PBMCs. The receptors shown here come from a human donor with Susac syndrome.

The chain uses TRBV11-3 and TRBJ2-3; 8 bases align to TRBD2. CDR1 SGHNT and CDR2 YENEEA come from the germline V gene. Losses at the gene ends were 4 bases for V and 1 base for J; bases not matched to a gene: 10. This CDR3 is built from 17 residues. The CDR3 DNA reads TGTGCCAGCAGCTCGAGGGGACATAGCGGGGGCACAGATACGCAGTATTTT. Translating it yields CASSSRGHSGGTDTQYF.

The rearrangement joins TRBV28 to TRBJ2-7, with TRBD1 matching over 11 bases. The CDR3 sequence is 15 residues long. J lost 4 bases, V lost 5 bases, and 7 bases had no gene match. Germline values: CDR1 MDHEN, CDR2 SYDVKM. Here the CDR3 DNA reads TGTGCCAGCAGTCCTCCGGGACAGGGGGGATACGAGCAGTACTTC. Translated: CASSPPGQGGYEQYF.

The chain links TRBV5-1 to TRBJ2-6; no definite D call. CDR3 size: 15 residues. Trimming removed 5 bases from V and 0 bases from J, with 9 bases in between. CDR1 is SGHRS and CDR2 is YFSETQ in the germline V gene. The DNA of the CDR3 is TGCGCCAGCAGACTGTCGGACTCTGGGGCCAACGTCCTGACTTTC. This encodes CASRLSDSGANVLTF.